This passage covers 24 T cell receptor beta chains from one sample sequenced in a study of regulatory T cells in long-lasting Graves disease. Time point of the sample: persistent/refractory GD, antithyroid drugs over 5 years with positive TRAb. Making the TCR library involved RNA that had been extracted from PBMCs. Investigators prepared the TCR beta libraries by applying iRepertoire HTBI primers and Arm-PCR of CDR3 regions. TCRdb processed the multiplex PCR reads anew with MiXCR; each CDR3 protein has one entry. The sample carries 350,000 to 500,000 distinct CDR3 sequences, around 23% recorded once. Sequenced material: peripheral blood mononuclear cells (PBMCs), taken when the disease was refractory, from a patient treated with antithyroid drugs. These receptor sequences come from a female donor with Graves disease.

This clonotype has at least ten counts. The gene calls are TRBV28 and TRBJ1-2, with D hard to call. Germline CDR1 is MDHEN and CDR2 is SYDVKM. Trimming removed 2 bases at V and 4 bases at J, with 20 bases between. The CDR3 is 17 residues long. The CDR3 sequence is CASSLTRSMAGFYGYTF. The CDR3 region has the DNA TGTGCCAGCAGTTTAACCCGGAGTATGGCCGGATTCTATGGCTACACCTTC.

A few counts support this clonotype. The J gene is TRBJ2-5, the V gene TRBV3-1; D remains unclear. CDR3 length equals 14 residues. Germline assignment: CDR1 LGHDT and CDR2 YNNKEL (reference sequence). Between the trimmed V and J ends, which lost 4 bases and 2 bases, there was a span of 11 bases. CDR3 DNA: TGTGCCAGCAGCCGCGGCTGGGTTCAAGAGACCCAGTACTTC. Its protein product is CASSRGWVQETQYF.

This clonotype was recorded many times. V is TRBV28 and J is TRBJ2-2, with a weak D call TRBD2 (6 bases). Germline V gene sequence: CDR1 MDHEN, CDR2 SYDVKM. The V gene lost 4 bases and the J gene lost 3 bases, with 15 bases spanning the gap. The CDR3 contains 16 residues. CDR3 sequence reads: CASSSTSGRHTGELFF. The DNA of the CDR3 is TGTGCCAGCAGTTCAACTTCAGGGAGGCACACCGGGGAGCTGTTTTTT.

This clonotype occurred a few times. The chain combines TRBV6-2 or TRBV6-3 with TRBJ1-2; unclear D gene. Germline CDR1 reads MNHEY; CDR2 reads SVGEGT. V was clipped by 4 bases and J by 5 bases, with 17 bases between them. This CDR3 is 15 amino acids long. The CDR3, as DNA: TGTGCCAGCAGTTTCCCGGGTCTACCCCCTTATGGCTACACCTTC. Amino acids: CASSFPGLPPYGYTF.

The DNA for the CDR3 is TGCGCCAGCAGCTATCCATCCGGAACTATGAACACTGAAGCTTTCTTT. This translates into CASSYPSGTMNTEAFF. This sequence joins TRBV4-1 and TRBJ1-1; no clear D. This CDR3 region has 16 residues. Per the germline V gene, CDR1 is MGHRA and CDR2 is YSYEKL. Between the trimmed V and J ends, which lost 5 bases and 0 bases, there was a span of 16 bases.

This clonotype occurred many times. The chain links TRBV2 to TRBJ1-1, with D perhaps TRBD1 (6 bases). Germline V gene lookup returns CDR1 SNHLY and CDR2 FYNNEI. CDR3 size: 15 residues. Deletions cut 5 bases from V and 4 bases from J, with 17 bases between. In DNA, the CDR3 is TGTGCCAGCAGTTTAAACCAGGGGATGGGCACTGAAGCTTTCTTT. As protein: CASSLNQGMGTEAFF. The complete variable domain, with remaining parts taken from reference TRBV2 and TRBJ1-1, reads EPEVTQTPSHQVTQMGQEVILRCVPISNHLYFYWYRQILGQKVEFLVSFYNNEISEKSEIFDDQFSVERPDGSNFTLKIRSTKLEDSAMYFCASSLNQGMGTEAFFGQGTRLTVV.

The V and J genes are TRBV10-3 and TRBJ2-1; D not resolved. Trimming shortened V by 0 bases and J by 4 bases, and 7 bases separated the two germline ends. Germline CDR1 ENHRY, CDR2 SYGVKD. There are 14 residues in the CDR3. The chain's CDR3 is CAISESPEYNEQFF. The CDR3 DNA reads as TGTGCCATCAGTGAGTCTCCAGAATACAATGAGCAGTTCTTC.

This clonotype showed up many times. The gene calls are TRBV20-1 and TRBJ2-7, with 12 bases matching TRBD2. The germline V gene has CDR1 DFQATT and CDR2 SNEGSKA (reference sequence). V was clipped by 7 bases and J by 4 bases; unmatched bases: 5. There are 13 residues in the CDR3. CDR3 in amino acids: CSVATSGGYEQYF. CDR3 bases: TGCAGTGTGGCGACTAGCGGGGGATACGAGCAGTACTTC.

This clonotype was observed many times. This chain uses TRBV7-8 with TRBJ2-5; D gene ambiguous. Trimming pared 0 bases from V and 2 bases from J, leaving 16 bases between. This CDR3 contains 17 residues. Germline CDR1 SGHVS, CDR2 FQNEAQ. CDR3 loop: CASSLAGLTGYQETQYF. The CDR3 DNA reads as TGTGCCAGCAGCTTAGCAGGGCTTACGGGTTATCAAGAGACCCAGTACTTC.

There are many counts of this clonotype. The rearrangement links TRBV30 to TRBJ1-1; D remains ambiguous. V dropped 2 bases and J dropped 0 bases, with 4 bases sitting between them. The CDR3 is 12 residues long. Germline V gives CDR1 GTSNPN, CDR2 SVGIG (reference sequence). The CDR3 protein is CAWSRMNTEAFF. DNA of the CDR3: TGTGCCTGGAGTCGAATGAACACTGAAGCTTTCTTT. The full variable domain, completed using reference TRBV30 and TRBJ1-1, is SQTIHQWPATLVQPVGSPLSLECTVEGTSNPNLYWYRQAAGRGLQLLFYSVGIGQISSEVPQNLSASRPQDRQFILSSKKLLLSDSGFYLCAWSRMNTEAFFGQGTRLTVV.

This clonotype came up many times. The chain recombines TRBV20-1 with TRBJ2-5; the D gene is possibly TRBD2 (6 bases). The germline V gene encodes CDR1 DFQATT and CDR2 SNEGSKA (reference sequence). V gave up 6 bases and J gave up 5 bases, with 16 bases separating them. CDR3 length: 13 amino acids. CDR3 amino acids: CSAGTPPLETQYF. The CDR3 coding sequence is TGCAGTGCCGGGACTCCCCCACTCGAGACCCAGTACTTC.

This clonotype was seen a handful of times. The chain combines TRBV27 with TRBJ2-4, with D possibly called TRBD1 or TRBD2 (6 bases each). Germline assignment: CDR1 MNHEY and CDR2 SMNVEV (reference sequence). This CDR3 spans 13 amino acids. Trimming left V 3 bases short and J 8 bases short, with 11 bases between. This chain's CDR3 is CASSLGGGDIQYF. CDR3 DNA sequence: TGTGCCAGCAGTTTGGGGGGCGGGGACATTCAGTACTTC.

The chain couples TRBV25-1 to TRBJ1-2, with D unresolved. V was trimmed by 4 bases and J by 7 bases, leaving 16 bases between them. Germline CDR1 is MGHDK and CDR2 is SYGVNS. The CDR3 totals 14 residues. CDR3 in amino acids: CASSVGGLLGGYTF. Here the CDR3 DNA reads TGTGCCAGCAGTGTCGGCGGATTGCTGGGTGGCTACACCTTC.

The J gene is TRBJ2-1, the V gene TRBV5-1; 14 nucleotides line up with TRBD2. Germline V gene lookup returns CDR1 SGHRS and CDR2 YFSETQ. J gave up 3 bases and V 4 bases, and 3 bases lay outside the gene matches. The CDR3 totals 16 residues. CDR3 DNA: TGCGCCAGCAGCCCGGGGACTAGCGGGAGCTACAATGAGCAGTTCTTC. This translates into CASSPGTSGSYNEQFF.

In its sample, this clonotype was seen a few times. The chain links TRBV9 to TRBJ2-7, with TRBD2 matching over 10 bases. The germline CDR1 and CDR2 sequences are SGDLS and YYNGEE. The CDR3 is 15 amino acids. The junction had 3 bases not matched to a gene; V was cut back by 2 bases and J by 1 base. Here the CDR3 reads CASSVGLAASYEQYF. The CDR3 nucleotides read TGTGCCAGCAGCGTTGGACTAGCGGCATCCTACGAGCAGTACTTC.

V usage is TRBV3-1 and J usage is TRBJ1-1; D is uncertain. V lost 7 bases and J lost 5, with 17 bases in between. Germline V gene data show CDR1 as LGHDT and CDR2 as YNNKEL (reference sequence). This CDR3 is built from 14 residues. CDR3 region: CASTLGQVETEAFF. DNA for the CDR3: TGTGCCAGCACCTTAGGTCAGGTCGAGACTGAAGCTTTCTTT.

The chain employs TRBV24-1 and TRBJ2-1; TRBD2 is a possible D gene (5 bases). V was trimmed by 5 bases and J by 6 bases, leaving 13 bases between them. The CDR3 totals 14 residues. The germline V gene encodes CDR1 KGHDR and CDR2 SFDVKD. The CDR3 loop is CATSAPIASNEQFF. DNA for the CDR3: TGTGCCACCAGTGCCCCCATAGCGTCCAATGAGCAGTTCTTC.

This clonotype was detected only a few times. The chain couples TRBV10-2 to TRBJ2-5; 7 nucleotides align to TRBD1. Germline assignment: CDR1 WSHSY and CDR2 SAAADI. CDR3 length: 14 residues. The V gene end was trimmed by 6 bases and the J gene end by 2 bases; junction bases not matched to a gene: 6. As DNA, the CDR3 is TGCGCCAGCAGCGGACAGGCCCAGCAAGAGACCCAGTACTTC. Translation gives CASSGQAQQETQYF.

The chain is built from TRBV6-2 or TRBV6-3 and TRBJ2-3; perhaps TRBD2 as D (5 bases). The CDR3 runs to 14 residues. In germline, CDR1 is MNHEY, CDR2 SVGEGT. Between the trimmed V and J ends, which lost 7 bases and 2 bases, there was a span of 13 bases. The DNA for the CDR3 is TGTGCCAGCAATCAGCGGTATCCCACAGATACGCAGTATTTT. It is translated as CASNQRYPTDTQYF.

This clonotype was counted many times. The chain uses TRBV20-1 and TRBJ2-5; the match to TRBD1 covers 9 bases. The V gene end was trimmed by 4 bases and the J gene end by 4 bases; junction bases not matched to a gene: 7. Per the germline V gene, CDR1 is DFQATT and CDR2 is SNEGSKA (reference sequence). The CDR3 totals 14 residues. Here the CDR3 reads CSANRGRVGETQYF. In DNA form, the CDR3 reads TGCAGTGCTAACAGGGGGCGCGTTGGAGAGACCCAGTACTTC.

This clonotype was detected ten times or more. This chain uses TRBV10-3 with TRBJ1-2; TRBD1 is a possible D gene (6 bases). The CDR3 has 13 amino acids. Trimming pared 4 bases from V and 7 bases from J, leaving 13 bases between. CDR1 is ENHRY, CDR2 SYGVKD, per germline. The CDR3 coding sequence is TGTGCCATCAGTGGATTCGGGGGCGGTGGCTACACCTTC. This codes for CAISGFGGGGYTF.

This clonotype has a handful of counts. This rearrangement joins TRBV19 to TRBJ1-5; D not resolved. V was shortened by 5 bases and J by 2 bases, with 13 bases between the two germline ends. The germline V gene encodes CDR1 LNHDA and CDR2 SQIVND (reference sequence). This CDR3 contains 15 residues. CDR3 DNA: TGTGCCAGTAGTCAAGCGGGTTACGGCAATCAGCCCCAGCATTTT. Its translation is CASSQAGYGNQPQHF.

The chain combines TRBV6-1 with TRBJ2-7, with D possibly TRBD2 on 5 matching bases. Germline values: CDR1 MNHNS, CDR2 SASEGT. V was cut by 4 bases and J by 3 bases, with 10 bases left in between. The CDR3 consists of 13 residues. The CDR3 spells CASSALAFYEQYF. The CDR3 DNA is TGTGCCAGCAGTGCTCTAGCCTTCTACGAGCAGTACTTC.

V and J are TRBV11-2 and TRBJ2-3; tentatively, D is TRBD1 (5 bases). CDR1 is SGHAT, CDR2 FQNNGV, per germline. Between the trimmed V and J ends, which lost 3 bases and 5 bases, there was a span of 15 bases. There are 15 residues in the CDR3. This CDR3 is CASSFLDPREDTQYF. CDR3 coding DNA: TGTGCCAGCAGCTTCCTTGACCCCAGGGAAGATACGCAGTATTTT. Complete variable domain (other parts from reference TRBV11-2 and TRBJ2-3): EAGVAQSPRYKIIEKRQSVAFWCNPISGHATLYWYQQILGQGPKLLIQFQNNGVVDDSQLPKDRFSAERLKGVDSTLKIQPAKLEDSAVYLCASSFLDPREDTQYFGPGTRLTVL.